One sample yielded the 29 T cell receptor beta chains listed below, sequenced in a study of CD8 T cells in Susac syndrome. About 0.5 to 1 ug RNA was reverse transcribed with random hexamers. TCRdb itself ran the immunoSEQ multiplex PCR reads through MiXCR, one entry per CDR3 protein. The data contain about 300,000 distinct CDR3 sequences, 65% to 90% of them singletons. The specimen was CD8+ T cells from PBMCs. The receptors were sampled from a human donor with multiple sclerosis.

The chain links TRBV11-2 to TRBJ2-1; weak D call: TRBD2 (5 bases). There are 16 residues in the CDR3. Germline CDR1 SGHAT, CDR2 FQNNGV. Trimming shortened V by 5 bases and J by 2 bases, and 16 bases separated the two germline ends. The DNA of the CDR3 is TGTGCCAGCAGCGCTTTTCCGGACTCTGCCTACAATGAGCAGTTCTTC. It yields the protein CASSAFPDSAYNEQFF. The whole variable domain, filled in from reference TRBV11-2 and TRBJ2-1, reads EAGVAQSPRYKIIEKRQSVAFWCNPISGHATLYWYQQILGQGPKLLIQFQNNGVVDDSQLPKDRFSAERLKGVDSTLKIQPAKLEDSAVYLCASSAFPDSAYNEQFFGPGTRLTVL.

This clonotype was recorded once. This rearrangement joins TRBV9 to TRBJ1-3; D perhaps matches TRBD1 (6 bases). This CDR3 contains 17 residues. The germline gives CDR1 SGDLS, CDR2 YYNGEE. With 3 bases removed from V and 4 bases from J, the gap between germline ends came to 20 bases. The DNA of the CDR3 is TGTGCCAGCAGCGGCTCAGGGGTTCCCTTCCCCGGAAACACCATATATTTT. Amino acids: CASSGSGVPFPGNTIYF.

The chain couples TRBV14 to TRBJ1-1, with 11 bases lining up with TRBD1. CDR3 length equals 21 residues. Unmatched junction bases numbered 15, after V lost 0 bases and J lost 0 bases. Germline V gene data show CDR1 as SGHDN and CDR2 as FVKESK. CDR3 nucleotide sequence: TGTGCCAGCAGCCAAGATCCTGCCGTGAGAGGACAGGGGGCTCTGAACACTGAAGCTTTCTTT. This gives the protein CASSQDPAVRGQGALNTEAFF.

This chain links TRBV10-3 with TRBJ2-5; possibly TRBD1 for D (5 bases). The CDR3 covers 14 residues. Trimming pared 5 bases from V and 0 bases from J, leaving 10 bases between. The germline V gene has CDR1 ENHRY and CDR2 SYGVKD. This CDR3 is CAISFDRNQETQYF. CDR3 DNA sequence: TGTGCCATCAGTTTTGACAGAAACCAAGAGACCCAGTACTTC.

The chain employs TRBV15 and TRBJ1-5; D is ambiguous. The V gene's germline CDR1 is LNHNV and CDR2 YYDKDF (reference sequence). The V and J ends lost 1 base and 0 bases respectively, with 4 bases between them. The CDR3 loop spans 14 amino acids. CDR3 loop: CATSRAVSNQPQHF. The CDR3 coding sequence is TGTGCCACCAGCAGAGCGGTTAGCAATCAGCCCCAGCATTTT.

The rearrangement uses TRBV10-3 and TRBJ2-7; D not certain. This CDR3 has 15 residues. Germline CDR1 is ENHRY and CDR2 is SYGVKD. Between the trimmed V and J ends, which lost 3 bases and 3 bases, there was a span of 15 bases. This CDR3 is CAISEAQLIDYEQYF. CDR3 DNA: TGTGCCATCAGTGAAGCGCAGTTAATTGACTACGAGCAGTACTTC.

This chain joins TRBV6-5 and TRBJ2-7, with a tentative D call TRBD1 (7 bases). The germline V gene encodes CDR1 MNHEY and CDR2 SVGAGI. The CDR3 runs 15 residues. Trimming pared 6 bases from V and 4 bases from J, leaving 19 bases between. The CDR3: CASSLGGGAVYEQYF. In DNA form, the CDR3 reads TGTGCCAGCAGCCTCGGAGGGGGCGCCGTATACGAGCAGTACTTC.

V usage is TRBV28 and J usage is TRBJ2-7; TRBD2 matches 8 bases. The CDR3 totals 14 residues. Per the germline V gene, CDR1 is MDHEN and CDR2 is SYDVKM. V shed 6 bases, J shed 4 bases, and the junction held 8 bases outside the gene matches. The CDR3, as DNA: TGTGCCAGCAGCGGCTGGCGGGAGGAGTACGAGCAGTACTTC. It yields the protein CASSGWREEYEQYF.

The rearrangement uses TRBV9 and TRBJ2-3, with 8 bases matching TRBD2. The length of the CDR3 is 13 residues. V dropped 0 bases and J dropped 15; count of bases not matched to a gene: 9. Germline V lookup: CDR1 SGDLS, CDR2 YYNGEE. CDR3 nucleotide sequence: TGTGCCAGCAGCGTAGCTGTAGCGGGGCCTGGTTATTTT. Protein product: CASSVAVAGPGYF.

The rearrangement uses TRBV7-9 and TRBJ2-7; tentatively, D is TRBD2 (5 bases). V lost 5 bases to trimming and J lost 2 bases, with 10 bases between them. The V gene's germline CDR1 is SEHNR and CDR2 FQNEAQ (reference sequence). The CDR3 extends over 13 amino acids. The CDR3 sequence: CASSITGTYEQYF. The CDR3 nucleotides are TGTGCCAGCAGCATCACCGGGACCTACGAGCAGTACTTC.

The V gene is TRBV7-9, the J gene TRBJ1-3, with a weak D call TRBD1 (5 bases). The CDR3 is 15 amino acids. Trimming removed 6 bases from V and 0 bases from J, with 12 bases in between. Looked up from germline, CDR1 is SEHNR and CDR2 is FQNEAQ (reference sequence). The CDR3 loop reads CASRDSRVSGNTIYF. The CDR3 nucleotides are TGTGCCAGCAGAGACAGCCGGGTCTCTGGAAACACCATATATTTT.

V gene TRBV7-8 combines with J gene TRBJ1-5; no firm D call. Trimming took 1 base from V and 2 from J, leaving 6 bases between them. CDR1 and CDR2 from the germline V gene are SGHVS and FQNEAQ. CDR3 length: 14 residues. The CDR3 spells CASSLEARNQPQHF. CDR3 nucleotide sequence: TGTGCCAGCAGCTTAGAAGCGCGCAATCAGCCCCAGCATTTT.

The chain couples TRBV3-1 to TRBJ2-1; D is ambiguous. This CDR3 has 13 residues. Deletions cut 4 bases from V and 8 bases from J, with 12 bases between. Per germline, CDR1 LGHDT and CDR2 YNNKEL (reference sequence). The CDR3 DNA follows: TGTGCCAGCAGCCTAGGCCGGCGATATGAGCAGTTCTTC. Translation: CASSLGRRYEQFF.

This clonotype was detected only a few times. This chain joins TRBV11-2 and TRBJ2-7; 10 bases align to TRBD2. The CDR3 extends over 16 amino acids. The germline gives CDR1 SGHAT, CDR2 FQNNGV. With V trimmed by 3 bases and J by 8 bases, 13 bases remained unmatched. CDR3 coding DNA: TGTGCCAGCAGCTTGATCTCGGGAGTAGCGGGAGGACAGCAGTACTTC. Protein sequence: CASSLISGVAGGQQYF.

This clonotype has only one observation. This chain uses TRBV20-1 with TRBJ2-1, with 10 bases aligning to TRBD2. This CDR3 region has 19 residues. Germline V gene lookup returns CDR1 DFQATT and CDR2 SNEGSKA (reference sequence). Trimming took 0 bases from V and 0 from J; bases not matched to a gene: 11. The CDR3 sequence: CSARDLGLASPSSYNEQFF. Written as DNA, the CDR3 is TGCAGTGCTAGAGATTTGGGACTAGCGTCTCCGAGCTCCTACAATGAGCAGTTCTTC.

The CDR3 loop is CASSFGTQAYEQYF. The CDR3 DNA reads as TGTGCCAGCAGTTTCGGGACACAAGCCTACGAGCAGTACTTC. The rearrangement uses TRBV12-3 or TRBV12-4 and TRBJ2-7, with D perhaps matching TRBD1 (6 bases). The CDR3 extends over 14 amino acids. With 3 bases removed from V and 2 bases from J, the gap between germline ends came to 11 bases.

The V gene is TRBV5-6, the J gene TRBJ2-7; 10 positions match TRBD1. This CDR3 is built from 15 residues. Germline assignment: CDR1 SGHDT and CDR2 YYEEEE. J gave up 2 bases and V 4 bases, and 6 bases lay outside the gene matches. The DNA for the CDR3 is TGTGCCAGCAGCGCATGGGGACAGGGGACCTACGAGCAGTACTTC. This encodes CASSAWGQGTYEQYF.

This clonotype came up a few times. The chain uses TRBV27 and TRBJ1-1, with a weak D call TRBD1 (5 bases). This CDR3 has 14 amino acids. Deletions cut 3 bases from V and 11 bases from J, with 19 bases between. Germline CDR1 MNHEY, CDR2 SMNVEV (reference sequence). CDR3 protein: CASSFIGTRMEAFF. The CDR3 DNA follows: TGTGCCAGCAGTTTTATTGGGACGCGAATGGAGGCTTTCTTT.

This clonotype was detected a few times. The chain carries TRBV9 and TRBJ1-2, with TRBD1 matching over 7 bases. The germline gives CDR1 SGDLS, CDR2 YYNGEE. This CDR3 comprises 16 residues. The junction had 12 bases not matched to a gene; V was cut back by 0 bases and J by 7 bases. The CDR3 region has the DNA TGTGCCAGCAGCGTAGAAGGGAAGGGGGCGAGTGGTGGCTACACCTTC. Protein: CASSVEGKGASGGYTF. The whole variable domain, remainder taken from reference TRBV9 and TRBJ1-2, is DSGVTQTPKHLITATGQRVTLRCSPRSGDLSVYWYQQSLDQGLQFLIQYYNGEERAKGNILERFSAQQFPDLHSELNLSSLELGDSALYFCASSVEGKGASGGYTFGSGTRLTVV.

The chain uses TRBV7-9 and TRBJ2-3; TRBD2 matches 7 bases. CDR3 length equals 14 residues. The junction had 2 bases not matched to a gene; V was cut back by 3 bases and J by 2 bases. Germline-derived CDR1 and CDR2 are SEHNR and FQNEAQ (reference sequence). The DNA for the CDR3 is TGTGCCAGCAGCTTCCTAGCGGACACAGATACGCAGTATTTT. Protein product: CASSFLADTDTQYF. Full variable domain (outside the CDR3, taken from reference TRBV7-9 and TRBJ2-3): DTGVSQNPRHKITKRGQNVTFRCDPISEHNRLYWYRQTLGQGPEFLTYFQNEAQLEKSRLLSDRFSAERPKGSFSTLEIQRTEQGDSAMYLCASSFLADTDTQYFGPGTRLTVL.

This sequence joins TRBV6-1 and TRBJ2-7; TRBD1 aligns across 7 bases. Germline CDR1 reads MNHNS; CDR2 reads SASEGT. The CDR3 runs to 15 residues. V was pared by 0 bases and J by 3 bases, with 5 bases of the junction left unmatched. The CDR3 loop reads CASSEAQGMGYEQYF. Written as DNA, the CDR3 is TGTGCCAGCAGTGAAGCACAGGGGATGGGCTACGAGCAGTACTTC.

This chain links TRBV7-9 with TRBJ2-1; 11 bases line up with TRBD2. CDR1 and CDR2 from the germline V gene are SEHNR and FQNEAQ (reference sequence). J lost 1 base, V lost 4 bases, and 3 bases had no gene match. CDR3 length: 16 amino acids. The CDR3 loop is CASSSIAGGSYNEQFF. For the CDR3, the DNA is TGTGCCAGCAGCTCCATAGCGGGGGGGTCCTACAATGAGCAGTTCTTC. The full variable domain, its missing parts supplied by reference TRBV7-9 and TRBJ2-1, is DTGVSQNPRHKITKRGQNVTFRCDPISEHNRLYWYRQTLGQGPEFLTYFQNEAQLEKSRLLSDRFSAERPKGSFSTLEIQRTEQGDSAMYLCASSSIAGGSYNEQFFGPGTRLTVL.

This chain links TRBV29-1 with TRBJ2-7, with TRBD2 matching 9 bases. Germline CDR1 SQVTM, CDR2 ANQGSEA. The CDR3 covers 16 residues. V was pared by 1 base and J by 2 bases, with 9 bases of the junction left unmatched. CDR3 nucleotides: TGCAGCGTTGAAGGTTTGAATAGCGGGGGAACCTACGAGCAGTACTTC. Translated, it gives CSVEGLNSGGTYEQYF.

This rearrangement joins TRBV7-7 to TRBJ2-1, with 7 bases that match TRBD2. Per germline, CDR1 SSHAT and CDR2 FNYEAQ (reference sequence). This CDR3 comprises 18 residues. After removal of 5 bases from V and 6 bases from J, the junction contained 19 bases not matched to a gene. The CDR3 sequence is CASSPLPLCGSSANEQFF. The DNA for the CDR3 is TGTGCCAGCAGCCCCCTCCCGCTTTGCGGGAGCTCGGCCAATGAGCAGTTCTTC.

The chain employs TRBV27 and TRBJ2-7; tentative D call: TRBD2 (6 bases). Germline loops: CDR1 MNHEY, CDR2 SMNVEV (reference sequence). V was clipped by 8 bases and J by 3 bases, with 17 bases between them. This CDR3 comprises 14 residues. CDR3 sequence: CASGFGRGSYEQYF. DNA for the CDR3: TGTGCCAGCGGATTCGGGAGAGGAAGCTACGAGCAGTACTTC.

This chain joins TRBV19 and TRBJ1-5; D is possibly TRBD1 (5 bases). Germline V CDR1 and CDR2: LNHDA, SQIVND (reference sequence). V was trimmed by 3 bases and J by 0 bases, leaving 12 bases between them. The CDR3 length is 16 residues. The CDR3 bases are TGTGCCAGTAGTATTCCACCCGGGGGTAGCAATCAGCCCCAGCATTTT. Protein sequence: CASSIPPGGSNQPQHF.

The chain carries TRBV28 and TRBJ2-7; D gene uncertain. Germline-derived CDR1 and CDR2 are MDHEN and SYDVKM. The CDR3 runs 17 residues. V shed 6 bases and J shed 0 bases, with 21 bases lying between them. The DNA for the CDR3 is TGTGCCAGCAGCCAGTTAGCCCTTACGACTGGCTCCTACGAGCAGTACTTC. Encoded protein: CASSQLALTTGSYEQYF.

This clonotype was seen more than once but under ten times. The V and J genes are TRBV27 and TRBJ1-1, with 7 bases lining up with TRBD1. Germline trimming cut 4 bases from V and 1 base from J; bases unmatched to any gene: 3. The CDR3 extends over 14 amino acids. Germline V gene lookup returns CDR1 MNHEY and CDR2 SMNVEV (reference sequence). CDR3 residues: CASSSGTANTEAFF. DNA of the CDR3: TGTGCCAGCAGTTCAGGGACAGCGAACACTGAAGCTTTCTTT.

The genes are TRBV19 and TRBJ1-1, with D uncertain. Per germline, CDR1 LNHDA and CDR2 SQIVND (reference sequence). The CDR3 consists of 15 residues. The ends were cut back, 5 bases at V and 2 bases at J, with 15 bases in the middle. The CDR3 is CASSPYVQVNTEAFF. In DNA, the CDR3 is TGTGCCAGTAGTCCTTATGTCCAGGTTAACACTGAAGCTTTCTTT.